The 21 T cell receptor beta chains below all came from one sample that was sequenced in a study of blood T cell repertoires in COVID-19. The table came from immunoSEQ multiplex PCR; TCRdb's copy has only in-frame clones and leaves some out. This sample has about 240,000 clones, with roughly 83% found just once. Sequenced input: peripheral blood. Receptors were obtained from a woman of 80 years or more with acute or convalescent COVID-19.

The rearrangement links TRBV21-1 to TRBJ1-5. TRBV21-1 is a pseudogene. The CDR3 covers 15 residues. The CDR3 sequence: CASRGSPFGDQPQHF. The CDR3 nucleotides read TGTGCCAGCAGGGGGAGCCCGTTCGGTGATCAGCCCCAGCATTTT.

This chain joins TRBV2 and TRBJ1-4; D not certain. Germline loops: CDR1 SNHLY, CDR2 FYNNEI. The germline V and J ends were trimmed by 6 bases and 0 bases, with 8 bases remaining between them. CDR3 length equals 14 residues. As DNA, the CDR3 is TGTGCCAGCAGCTGGGCACCAACTAATGAAAAACTGTTTTTT. Translation gives CASSWAPTNEKLFF.

Notes on this clone: This specimen includes other DNA sequences encoding the same CDR3. The V gene is TRBV2, the J gene TRBJ1-5, with D possibly matching TRBD1 (5 bases). CDR3 length equals 13 residues. Germline assignment: CDR1 SNHLY and CDR2 FYNNEI. The V end was cut by 4 bases, the J end by 2 bases, with 6 bases between. CDR3 DNA sequence: TGTGCCAGCAGTGGGGGGGGCAATCAGCCCCAGCATTTT. This encodes CASSGGGNQPQHF.

This rearrangement joins TRBV4-1 to TRBJ2-3; 7 nucleotides agree with TRBD1. The CDR3 loop spans 15 amino acids. V was clipped by 5 bases and J by 4 bases; unmatched bases: 9. Germline CDR1 reads MGHRA; CDR2 reads YSYEKL. The CDR3 DNA sequence: TGCGCCAGCAGCACTCCACAGGGGAAGTCAGATACGCAGTATTTT. It yields the protein CASSTPQGKSDTQYF.

The V and J genes are TRBV3-1 (or the pseudogene TRBV3-2) and TRBJ2-3; TRBD1 might be the D (5 bases). Germline V gene data show CDR1 as LGHDT and CDR2 as YNNKEL (reference sequence). Trimming stripped 0 bases from V and 1 base from J, with 11 bases between. There are 16 residues in the CDR3. CDR3 loop: CASSQDQGARTDTQYF. DNA of the CDR3: TGTGCCAGCAGCCAAGATCAAGGGGCGCGCACAGATACGCAGTATTTT.

V usage is TRBV18 and J usage is TRBJ1-6; 11 nucleotides line up with TRBD1. Per germline, CDR1 KGHSH and CDR2 LQKENI. The CDR3 has 19 amino acids. V lost 0 bases to trimming and J lost 5 bases; unmatched junction nucleotides: 9. The CDR3 DNA is TGTGCCAGCTCACCACCCAGGACAGGGGGCGCCTCTAATAATTCACCCCTCCACTTT. Its translation is CASSPPRTGGASNNSPLHF.

The V and J genes are TRBV5-1 and TRBJ1-2, with D possibly TRBD1 on 6 matching bases. Germline V gene sequence: CDR1 SGHRS, CDR2 YFSETQ. The CDR3 sequence is 13 residues long. Trimming removed 4 bases at V and 6 bases at J, with 13 bases between. The CDR3 DNA sequence: TGCGCCAGCAGCCCAACAGGGATGGATGGCTACACCTTC. Translated, it gives CASSPTGMDGYTF.

CDR3 nucleotide sequence: TGTGCCAGCAGCCAAGAAACGGGACTTAGTCCGTTCTTC. Translation: CASSQETGLSPFF. V gene TRBV3-1 (or the pseudogene TRBV3-2) combines with J gene TRBJ2-1; TRBD2 is a possible D gene (6 bases). Trimming took 0 bases from V and 15 from J, leaving 15 bases between them. CDR1 is LGHDT and CDR2 is YNNKEL in the germline V gene (reference sequence). CDR3 length: 13 amino acids.

J is TRBJ1-5 and V is TRBV19; no definite D call. The V end lost 7 bases, the J end lost 2 bases, and 12 bases lay between the germline ends. This CDR3 is 14 amino acids long. Germline V lookup: CDR1 LNHDA, CDR2 SQIVND (reference sequence). The CDR3, as DNA: TGTGCCAGTACTCAAAGCTTGGGCAATCAGCCCCAGCATTTT. It yields the protein CASTQSLGNQPQHF.

This chain uses TRBV5-1 with TRBJ1-1; TRBD1 matches at 9 bases. There are 14 residues in the CDR3. V dropped 4 bases and J dropped 5; count of bases not matched to a gene: 6. Germline V gives CDR1 SGHRS, CDR2 YFSETQ. Here the CDR3 reads CASSEGQGKTEAFF. CDR3 bases: TGCGCCAGCAGCGAGGGACAGGGCAAGACTGAAGCTTTCTTT.

This chain joins TRBV24-1 and TRBJ1-2; no definite D call. This CDR3 has 15 residues. The V gene lost 5 bases and the J gene lost 4 bases, with 16 bases spanning the gap. The germline gives CDR1 KGHDR, CDR2 SFDVKD. As DNA, the CDR3 is TGTGCCACCAGTGGCCAATCGGAGGGCCCCTATGGCTACACCTTC. It codes for CATSGQSEGPYGYTF.

The V gene is TRBV5-1, the J gene TRBJ2-3; 12 bases are a match to TRBD2. CDR1 is SGHRS, CDR2 YFSETQ, per germline. The CDR3 consists of 18 residues. The ends lost 0 bases at V and 6 bases at J; junction bases unmatched: 11. The CDR3 DNA is TGCGCCAGCAGCTTGGCCAGGACTAGCGGGGAGGTGGTCGATACGCAGTATTTT. It translates to CASSLARTSGEVVDTQYF.

The gene calls are TRBV5-4 and TRBJ2-6; D call uncertain. Looked up from germline, CDR1 is SGHNT and CDR2 is YYREEE (reference sequence). Trimming took 2 bases from V and 0 from J, leaving 3 bases between them. The CDR3 sequence is 14 residues long. The CDR3 DNA follows: TGTGCCAGCAGCTTTCGCTCTGGGGCCAACGTCCTGACTTTC. Its translation: CASSFRSGANVLTF.

The CDR3 loop is CASSEGRGPEETQYF. The CDR3 nucleotides are TGTGCCAGCAGTGAAGGGCGGGGGCCAGAAGAGACCCAGTACTTC. The chain has TRBV2 and TRBJ2-5; tentative D call: TRBD2 (7 bases). The germline CDR1 and CDR2 sequences are SNHLY and FYNNEI. Deletions cut 1 base from V and 3 bases from J, with 12 bases between. The CDR3 sequence is 15 residues long.

The chain uses TRBV4-1 and TRBJ2-7, with 15 positions matching TRBD2. The J segment lost 3 bases and the V segment lost 0 bases, leaving 12 bases of the junction unmatched. The CDR3 length is 20 residues. CDR1 MGHRA and CDR2 YSYEKL come from the germline V gene. DNA for the CDR3: TGCGCCAGCAGCCAAGAAGAGGATTCCGGGACTAGCGGGGGGAGCTACGAGCAGTACTTC. Translating gives CASSQEEDSGTSGGSYEQYF.

This chain joins TRBV6-1 and TRBJ1-2, with D possibly TRBD1 on 5 matching bases. Trimming cost V 3 bases and J 4 bases, with 9 bases left between them. From germline, CDR1 is MNHNS and CDR2 SASEGT. CDR3 length equals 13 residues. The CDR3: CASSDQGVYGYTF. The CDR3 region has the DNA TGTGCCAGCAGTGACCAAGGGGTCTATGGCTACACCTTC.

The chain uses TRBV7-3 and TRBJ2-3; D remains unclear. The germline V gene encodes CDR1 SGHTA and CDR2 FQGTGA. The CDR3 consists of 13 residues. Trimming pared 2 bases from V and 4 bases from J, leaving 7 bases between. The CDR3 spells CASSLAPPDTQYF. The CDR3 DNA follows: TGTGCCAGCAGCTTAGCGCCCCCAGATACGCAGTATTTT. The full variable domain, in which reference TRBV7-3 and TRBJ2-3 provide the parts outside the CDR3, is GAGVSQTPSNKVTEKGKYVELRCDPISGHTALYWYRQSLGQGPEFLIYFQGTGAADDSGLPNDRFFAVRPEGSVSTLKIQRTERGDSAVYLCASSLAPPDTQYFGPGTRLTVL.

The chain combines TRBV5-1 with TRBJ2-3; the D gene is possibly TRBD2 (6 bases). The CDR3 runs 14 residues. V lost 2 bases and J 2 bases, leaving 9 bases between the germline ends. CDR1 is SGHRS, CDR2 YFSETQ, per germline. The CDR3 region is CASSFGGYTDTQYF. The CDR3 DNA reads as TGCGCCAGCAGCTTCGGGGGTTACACAGATACGCAGTATTTT.

The chain uses TRBV29-1 and TRBJ1-1; TRBD1 is a possible D gene (5 bases). Trimming took 3 bases from V and 10 from J, leaving 21 bases between them. CDR1 and CDR2 (germline): SQVTM, ANQGSEA. This CDR3 region has 14 residues. CDR3 residues: CSVDGQESGLGAFF. The CDR3 DNA sequence: TGCAGCGTTGATGGACAAGAGAGTGGATTGGGAGCTTTCTTT. Supplemented by reference TRBV29-1 and TRBJ1-1, the full variable domain reads SAVISQKPSRDICQRGTSLTIQCQVDSQVTMMFWYRQQPGQSLTLIATANQGSEATYESGFVIDKFPISRPNLTFSTLTVSNMSPEDSSIYLCSVDGQESGLGAFFGQGTRLTVV.

This rearrangement joins TRBV5-4 to TRBJ2-1; TRBD2 agrees at 11 bases. CDR1 is SGHNT, CDR2 YYREEE, per germline (reference sequence). The CDR3 has 15 residues. J lost 7 bases, V lost 4 bases, and 7 bases had no gene match. The CDR3 coding sequence is TGTGCCAGCAGCGGTAGCGGGGGGGCCCCGAATGAGCAGTTCTTC. It is translated as CASSGSGGAPNEQFF.

This chain links TRBV19 with TRBJ1-3; TRBD1 is a possible D gene (5 bases). With 4 bases removed from V and 0 bases from J, the gap between germline ends came to 10 bases. From germline, CDR1 is LNHDA and CDR2 SQIVND (reference sequence). The CDR3 sequence is 15 residues long. CDR3 in amino acids: CASSTTGSSGNTIYF. Here the CDR3 DNA reads TGTGCCAGTAGTACCACAGGATCCTCTGGAAACACCATATATTTT.